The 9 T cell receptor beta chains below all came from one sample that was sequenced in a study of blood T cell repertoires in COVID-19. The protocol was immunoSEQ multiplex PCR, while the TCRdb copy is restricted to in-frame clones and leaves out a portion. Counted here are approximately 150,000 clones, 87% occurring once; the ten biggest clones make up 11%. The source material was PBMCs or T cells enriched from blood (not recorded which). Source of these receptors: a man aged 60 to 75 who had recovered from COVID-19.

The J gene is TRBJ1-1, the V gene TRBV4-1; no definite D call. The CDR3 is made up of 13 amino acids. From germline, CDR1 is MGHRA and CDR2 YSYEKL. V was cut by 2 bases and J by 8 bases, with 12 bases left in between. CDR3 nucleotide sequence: TGCGCCAGCAGCCAACCACACCCTTGGGAAGCTTTCTTT. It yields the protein CASSQPHPWEAFF.

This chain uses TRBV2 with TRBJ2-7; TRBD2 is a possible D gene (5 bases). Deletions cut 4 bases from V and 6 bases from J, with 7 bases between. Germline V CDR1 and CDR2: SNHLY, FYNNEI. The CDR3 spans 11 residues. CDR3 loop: CASSGGFEQYF. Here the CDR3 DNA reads TGTGCCAGCAGTGGAGGGTTCGAGCAGTACTTC.

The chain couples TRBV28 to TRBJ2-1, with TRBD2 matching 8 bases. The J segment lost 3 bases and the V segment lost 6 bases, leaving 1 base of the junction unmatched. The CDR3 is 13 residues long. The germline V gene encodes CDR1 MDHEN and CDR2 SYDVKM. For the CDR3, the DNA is TGTGCCAGCAGCCTAGCGGGCTACAATGAGCAGTTCTTC. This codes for CASSLAGYNEQFF.

CDR3 sequence reads: CASSQLGHGAYEQYF. DNA for the CDR3: TGCGCCAGCAGCCAATTAGGGCACGGGGCCTACGAGCAGTACTTC. The chain employs TRBV4-1 and TRBJ2-7; TRBD2 is a possible D gene (5 bases). The CDR3 runs 15 residues. The V end lost 2 bases, the J end lost 2 bases, and 13 bases lay between the germline ends. Germline V gene lookup returns CDR1 MGHRA and CDR2 YSYEKL.

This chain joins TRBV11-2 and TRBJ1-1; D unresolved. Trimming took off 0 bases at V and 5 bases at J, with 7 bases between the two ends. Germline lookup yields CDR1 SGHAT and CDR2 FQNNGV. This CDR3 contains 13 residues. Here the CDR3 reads CASSLDRRTEAFF. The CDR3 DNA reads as TGTGCCAGCAGCTTAGATCGGAGGACTGAAGCTTTCTTT. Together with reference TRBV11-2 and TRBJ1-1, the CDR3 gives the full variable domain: EAGVAQSPRYKIIEKRQSVAFWCNPISGHATLYWYQQILGQGPKLLIQFQNNGVVDDSQLPKDRFSAERLKGVDSTLKIQPAKLEDSAVYLCASSLDRRTEAFFGQGTRLTVV.

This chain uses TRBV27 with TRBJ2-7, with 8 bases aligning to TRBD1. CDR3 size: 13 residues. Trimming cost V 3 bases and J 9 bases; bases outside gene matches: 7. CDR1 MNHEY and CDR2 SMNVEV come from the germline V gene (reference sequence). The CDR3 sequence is CASSLGQVEVQYF. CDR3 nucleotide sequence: TGTGCCAGCAGTTTGGGACAGGTAGAGGTGCAGTACTTC.

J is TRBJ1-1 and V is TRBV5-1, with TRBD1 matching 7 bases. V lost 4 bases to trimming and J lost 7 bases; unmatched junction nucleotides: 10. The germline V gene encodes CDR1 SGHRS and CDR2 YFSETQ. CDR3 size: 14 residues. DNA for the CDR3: TGCGCCAGCAGCGGAGCTCCGGGACAGATTGAAGCTTTCTTT. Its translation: CASSGAPGQIEAFF.

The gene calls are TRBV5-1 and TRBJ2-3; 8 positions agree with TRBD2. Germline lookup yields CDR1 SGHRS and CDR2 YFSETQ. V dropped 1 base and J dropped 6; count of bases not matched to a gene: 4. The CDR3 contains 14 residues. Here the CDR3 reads CASSLTGGPDTQYF. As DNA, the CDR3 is TGCGCCAGCAGCTTGACGGGGGGGCCGGATACGCAGTATTTT. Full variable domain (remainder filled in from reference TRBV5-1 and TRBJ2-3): KAGVTQTPRYLIKTRGQQVTLSCSPISGHRSVSWYQQTPGQGLQFLFEYFSETQRNKGNFPGRFSGRQFSNSRSEMNVSTLELGDSALYLCASSLTGGPDTQYFGPGTRLTVL.

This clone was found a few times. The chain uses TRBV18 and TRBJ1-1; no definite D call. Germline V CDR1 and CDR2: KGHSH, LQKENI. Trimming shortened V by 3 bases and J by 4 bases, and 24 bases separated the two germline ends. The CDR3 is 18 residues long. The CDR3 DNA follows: TGTGCCAGCTCACCTGATTCGCCGTTAGCGGCCTGGGTCACTGAAGCTTTCTTT. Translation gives CASSPDSPLAAWVTEAFF.